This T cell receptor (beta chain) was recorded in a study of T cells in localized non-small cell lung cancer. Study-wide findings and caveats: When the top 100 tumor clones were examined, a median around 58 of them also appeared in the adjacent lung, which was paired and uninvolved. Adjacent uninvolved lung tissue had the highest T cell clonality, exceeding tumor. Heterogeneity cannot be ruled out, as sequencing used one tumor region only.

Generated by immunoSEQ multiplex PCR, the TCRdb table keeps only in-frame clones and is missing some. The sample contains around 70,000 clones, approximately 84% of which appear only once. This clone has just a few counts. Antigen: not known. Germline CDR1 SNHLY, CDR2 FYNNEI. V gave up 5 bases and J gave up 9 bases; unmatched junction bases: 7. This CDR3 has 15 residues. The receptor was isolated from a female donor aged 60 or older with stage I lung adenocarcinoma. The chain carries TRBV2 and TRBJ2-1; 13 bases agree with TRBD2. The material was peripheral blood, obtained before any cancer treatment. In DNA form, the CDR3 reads TGTGCCAGCAGTCGACTAGCGGGAGGCGAGAGTGAGCAGTTCTTC. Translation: CASSRLAGGESEQFF.